A few counts support the clone carrying this T cell receptor beta chain. Antigen specificity is unknown. From the germline J gene comes the end of the CDR3, since the read stops 3 residues before it. Germline-derived CDR1 and CDR2 are SQVTM and ANQGSEA. The CDR3 is 12 residues long. V shed 7 bases and J shed 6 bases, with 13 bases lying between them. These data originate in a study of T cell clonality in common variable immunodeficiency. Notes on the study in general: Compared with healthy controls, CVID subjects showed increased TCRbeta clonality, mostly in about a third. Compared with controls, CVID subjects had fewer shared TCRbeta clones.

The repertoire was sequenced with immunoSEQ multiplex PCR; TCRdb's copy has only in-frame clones and lacks some. In total the sample includes under 50,000 clones, none of them seen once. Sequencing was carried out using peripheral blood mononuclear cells. The genes are TRBV29-1 and TRBJ2-1; possible D gene TRBD1, 5 bases. This clonotype was obtained from a person aged 18 to 69 in good health. The CDR3 here is CSGETGFNEQFF. The DNA read from the CDR3 is TGCAGCGGGGAAACAGGTTTCAATGAG.